This is a list of T cell receptor beta chains from one sample in a study of Graves' ophthalmopathy and Graves' hyperthyroidism. TCRdb re-derived calls from the multiplex PCR reads in MiXCR, one entry per CDR3 protein. The sample contains roughly 350,000 distinct CDR3 sequences, 15% to 20% of which appear only once. Sequencing was performed on peripheral blood. The source of these receptors is an adult woman with stable Graves' hyperthyroidism. Both conserved end residues are part of each CDR3. The D gene is left open where the match is weak. Size tells how often a clone was seen (once, few, many) or the class of an expanded clone, and some rows leave it out.

CDR3: CASSQQLAGGPGETQYF
DNA: TGCGCCAGCAGCCAACAACTAGCGGGAGGGCCAGGGGAGACCCAGTACTTC
size: .
D: TRBD2
J: TRBJ2-5
V: TRBV4-1

CDR3: CASSYEAGPSYEQYF
DNA: TGTGCCAGCAGTTACGAGGCGGGACCTTCCTACGAGCAGTACTTC
size: many
D: .
J: TRBJ2-7
V: TRBV6-2/TRBV6-3

CDR3: CSARGVGYEQYF
DNA: TGCAGTGCTAGAGGAGTTGGCTACGAGCAGTACTTC
size: many
D: .
J: TRBJ2-7
V: TRBV20-1

CDR3: CASSYPEDRAAREQYF
DNA: TGTGCCAGCAGTTATCCGGAGGACAGGGCTGCTCGAGAGCAGTACTTC
size: once
D: TRBD1
J: TRBJ2-7
V: TRBV2

CDR3: CASSGPGQGPSEQYF
DNA: TGTGCCAGCAGTGGACCGGGACAGGGTCCCTCCGAGCAGTACTTC
size: many
D: TRBD1
J: TRBJ2-7
V: TRBV12-3/TRBV12-4

CDR3: CASSSAANSNQPQHF
DNA: TGTGCCAGCAGTTCAGCCGCCAATAGCAATCAGCCCCAGCATTTT
size: many
D: .
J: TRBJ1-5
V: TRBV28

CDR3: CASSLSGQSNQPQHF
DNA: TGTGCCAGCAGTTTAAGCGGGCAGAGCAATCAGCCCCAGCATTTT
size: many
D: .
J: TRBJ1-5
V: TRBV12-3/TRBV12-4

CDR3: CASSLDQGIGELFF
DNA: TGTGCCAGCAGTTTGGACCAAGGCATCGGGGAGCTGTTTTTT
size: many
D: .
J: TRBJ2-2
V: TRBV12-3/TRBV12-4

CDR3: CASSQEQGTTEAFF
DNA: TGTGCCAGCAGCCAGGAACAGGGTACCACTGAAGCTTTCTTT
size: many
D: .
J: TRBJ1-1
V: TRBV3-1

CDR3: CASSSTYGSGELFF
DNA: TGTGCCAGCAGCTCGACATATGGGTCTGGGGAGCTGTTTTTT
size: many
D: .
J: TRBJ2-2
V: TRBV7-3

CDR3: CASSLRVGNEAFF
DNA: TGTGCCAGCAGCTTACGAGTGGGTAATGAAGCTTTCTTT
size: many
D: .
J: TRBJ1-1
V: TRBV7-2

CDR3: CASTSPGRTGSLYF
DNA: TGTGCCAGCACCTCCCCCGGGAGGACAGGGTCGTTGTACTTC
size: many
D: .
J: TRBJ2-4
V: TRBV6-1

CDR3: CASHDRGWTEAFF
DNA: TGTGCCAGTCATGACCGGGGGTGGACTGAAGCTTTCTTT
size: many
D: .
J: TRBJ1-1
V: TRBV19

CDR3: CASRKGLAGGPRETQYF
DNA: TGTGCCAGCAGAAAGGGACTAGCGGGAGGGCCAAGGGAGACCCAGTACTTC
size: many
D: TRBD2
J: TRBJ2-5
V: TRBV2

CDR3: CASSYGGGRGYGYTF
DNA: TGTGCCAGCAGTTACGGAGGGGGCCGGGGCTATGGCTACACCTTC
size: .
D: TRBD1
J: TRBJ1-2
V: TRBV6-2/TRBV6-3

CDR3: CASSPATHLAKNIQYF
DNA: TGTGCCAGCAGTCCCGCGACTCACCTAGCCAAAAACATTCAGTACTTC
size: many
D: .
J: TRBJ2-4
V: TRBV28

CDR3: CATSDAGTGFSGANVLTF
DNA: TGTGCCACCAGTGACGCCGGGACAGGCTTCTCTGGGGCCAACGTCCTGACTTTC
size: many
D: TRBD1
J: TRBJ2-6
V: TRBV24-1

CDR3: CASSLEGRIRYTF
DNA: TGTGCCAGCAGTCTCGAGGGAAGAATACGCTACACCTTC
size: .
D: .
J: TRBJ1-2
V: TRBV6-2/TRBV6-3

CDR3: CASSPRPSRLGNTIYF
DNA: TGTGCCAGCAGCCCCAGACCCTCGAGGCTTGGAAACACCATATATTTT
size: many
D: .
J: TRBJ1-3
V: TRBV13

CDR3: CSVAGSSGRNYEQYF
DNA: TGCAGCGTTGCGGGGTCTAGCGGGAGAAACTACGAGCAGTACTTC
size: .
D: TRBD2
J: TRBJ2-7
V: TRBV29-1

CDR3: CSANDRGQGSNQPQHF
DNA: TGCAGTGCTAATGACAGGGGGCAGGGGAGCAATCAGCCCCAGCATTTT
size: many
D: TRBD1
J: TRBJ1-5
V: TRBV20-1

CDR3: CASSLGAATGSTEAFF
DNA: TGTGCCAGCTCACTCGGGGCCGCGACAGGGAGCACTGAAGCTTTCTTT
size: .
D: TRBD1
J: TRBJ1-1
V: TRBV18

CDR3: CSARDQPEAFF
DNA: TGCAGTGCTAGAGATCAACCTGAAGCTTTCTTT
size: many
D: .
J: TRBJ1-1
V: TRBV20-1

CDR3: CASSMEGTYGYTF
DNA: TGTGCCAGTAGTATGGAGGGGACCTATGGCTACACCTTC
size: many
D: .
J: TRBJ1-2
V: TRBV19

CDR3: CAWSSVYYEQYF
DNA: TGTGCCTGGAGTTCGGTATACTACGAGCAGTACTTC
size: many
D: .
J: TRBJ2-7
V: TRBV30

CDR3: CASSQAGGGGTEAFF
DNA: TGTGCCAGCAGCCAAGCGGGTGGGGGAGGCACTGAAGCTTTCTTT
size: many
D: .
J: TRBJ1-1
V: TRBV4-2

CDR3: CASSVTGRMNTEAFF
DNA: TGTGCCAGCAGCGTGACGGGGAGGATGAACACTGAAGCTTTCTTT
size: many
D: .
J: TRBJ1-1
V: TRBV9

CDR3: CATSDLQGQPQHF
DNA: TGTGCCACCAGTGATCTCCAGGGCCAGCCCCAGCATTTT
size: .
D: .
J: TRBJ1-5
V: TRBV24-1

CDR3: CASSLRTGLAFF
DNA: TGTGCCAGCAGCCTTCGGACAGGTTTGGCTTTCTTT
size: .
D: TRBD1
J: TRBJ1-1
V: TRBV12-3/TRBV12-4

CDR3: CASSVGSGTGELFF
DNA: TGTGCCAGCAGCGTAGGTTCCGGAACCGGGGAGCTGTTTTTT
size: .
D: .
J: TRBJ2-2
V: TRBV9

CDR3: CASTRDSGFTGELFF
DNA: TGTGCCAGCACCCGAGATAGCGGGTTCACCGGGGAGCTGTTTTTT
size: few
D: TRBD2
J: TRBJ2-2
V: TRBV28

CDR3: CAWSPGGQSYEQYF
DNA: TGTGCCTGGAGTCCTGGCGGTCAGTCCTACGAGCAGTACTTC
size: many
D: .
J: TRBJ2-7
V: TRBV30

CDR3: CATSRDRRQSYEQYF
DNA: TGTGCCACCAGCAGAGACCGACGTCAGTCCTACGAGCAGTACTTC
size: many
D: .
J: TRBJ2-7
V: TRBV15

CDR3: CASSSIQGSYEQYF
DNA: TGTGCCAGCAGCTCCATACAGGGTTCCTACGAGCAGTACTTC
size: many
D: .
J: TRBJ2-7
V: TRBV7-2

CDR3: CASSLPAPRIGNTIYF
DNA: TGTGCCAGCAGTCTACCCGCGCCCCGCATTGGAAACACCATATATTTT
size: many
D: .
J: TRBJ1-3
V: TRBV28

CDR3: CASSPDRAPSYEQYF
DNA: TGTGCCAGCAGCCCAGACCGTGCCCCCTCCTACGAGCAGTACTTC
size: .
D: .
J: TRBJ2-7
V: TRBV12-3/TRBV12-4

CDR3: CAWGGTGVDEQYF
DNA: TGTGCCTGGGGGGGGACAGGGGTGGACGAGCAGTACTTC
size: .
D: TRBD1
J: TRBJ2-7
V: TRBV30

CDR3: CASSSQGAAGLAGERDEQYF
DNA: TGTGCCAGCAGTTCCCAGGGGGCGGCAGGACTAGCGGGAGAACGGGACGAGCAGTACTTC
size: many
D: TRBD2
J: TRBJ2-7
V: TRBV28

CDR3: CASSSTLAGARGGELFF
DNA: TGTGCCAGCAGCAGTACCCTAGCGGGAGCACGGGGCGGGGAGCTGTTTTTT
size: many
D: TRBD2
J: TRBJ2-2
V: TRBV7-6

CDR3: CASSSLAGASEQYF
DNA: TGTGCCAGCAGTTCCCTAGCGGGAGCGAGTGAGCAGTACTTC
size: many
D: TRBD2
J: TRBJ2-7
V: TRBV12-3/TRBV12-4

CDR3: CAWRDQNTEAFF
DNA: TGTGCCTGGAGGGACCAGAACACTGAAGCTTTCTTT
size: many
D: .
J: TRBJ1-1
V: TRBV30